Below, 19 T cell receptor beta chains from the same sample are listed, as sequenced in a study of T cells in Graves' hyperthyroidism and ophthalmopathy. What was amplified from RNA transcripts were TCR beta CDR3 regions. Initially, a first-round RT-PCR of the TCR CDR3 employed the HTBI primer set. TCRdb re-called the multiplex PCR reads through MiXCR, storing one row per CDR3 protein. The data show fewer than 350,000 distinct CDR3 sequences, with 15% to 20% seen just once and 15% to 19% held by the top ten. The material sequenced was blood. The receptor set was obtained from a woman aged 40 to 50 with Graves' ophthalmopathy.

The chain links TRBV24-1 to TRBJ2-5, with 10 bases identical to TRBD1. V dropped 5 bases and J dropped 2; count of bases not matched to a gene: 1. This CDR3 spans 14 amino acids. CDR1 and CDR2 (germline): KGHDR, SFDVKD. CDR3: CATSGQGAQETQYF. CDR3 bases: TGTGCCACCAGTGGACAGGGGGCGCAAGAGACCCAGTACTTC.

This clonotype has ten or more counts. This chain connects TRBV7-8 to TRBJ1-5; TRBD1 matches 9 bases. Germline lookup yields CDR1 SGHVS and CDR2 FQNEAQ. The CDR3 loop spans 15 amino acids. The trim removed 1 base at V and 5 bases at J, leaving 3 bases unmatched. For the CDR3, the DNA is TGTGCCAGCAGCTTAGTAGGGACAGGGCATCAGCCCCAGCATTTT. Translating it yields CASSLVGTGHQPQHF.

This clonotype showed up many times. The chain is built from TRBV28 and TRBJ2-3, with TRBD2 identical over 8 bases. CDR1 is MDHEN, CDR2 SYDVKM, per germline. Germline trimming cut 5 bases from V and 5 bases from J; bases unmatched to any gene: 9. This CDR3 contains 15 residues. CDR3: CASSLTSGRVDTQYF. CDR3 bases: TGTGCCAGCAGTCTAACTAGCGGTCGGGTAGATACGCAGTATTTT. Full variable domain (outside the CDR3, taken from reference TRBV28 and TRBJ2-3): DVKVTQSSRYLVKRTGEKVFLECVQDMDHENMFWYRQDPGLGLRLIYFSYDVKMKEKGDIPEGYSVSREKKERFSLILESASTNQTSMYLCASSLTSGRVDTQYFGPGTRLTVL.

This clonotype came up many times. V is TRBV18 and J is TRBJ2-3; TRBD1 agrees at 8 bases. The CDR3 runs to 14 residues. V was clipped by 5 bases and J by 3 bases; unmatched bases: 4. Germline CDR1 KGHSH, CDR2 LQKENI. CDR3 bases: TGTGCCAGCTCAAGGACAGGGTTGACAGATACGCAGTATTTT. This encodes CASSRTGLTDTQYF.

This clonotype was recorded at least ten times. The V and J genes are TRBV19 and TRBJ2-2, with 7 bases aligning to TRBD1. The CDR3 extends over 16 amino acids. The ends lost 3 bases at V and 6 bases at J; junction bases unmatched: 10. Germline CDR1 LNHDA, CDR2 SQIVND (reference sequence). This chain's CDR3 is CASSMKGARLAGELFF. The DNA for the CDR3 is TGTGCCAGTAGTATGAAGGGGGCGCGCCTCGCCGGGGAGCTGTTTTTT.

The rearrangement joins TRBV29-1 to TRBJ2-5; a possible D gene is TRBD1 (6 bases). Trimming removed 6 bases from V and 0 bases from J, with 8 bases in between. Germline V gene sequence: CDR1 SQVTM, CDR2 ANQGSEA. CDR3 length: 12 amino acids. The CDR3 bases are TGCAGCGTAGGACAGTACCAAGAGACCCAGTACTTC. Residues: CSVGQYQETQYF. The full variable domain, its missing parts supplied by reference TRBV29-1 and TRBJ2-5, is SAVISQKPSRDICQRGTSLTIQCQVDSQVTMMFWYRQQPGQSLTLIATANQGSEATYESGFVIDKFPISRPNLTFSTLTVSNMSPEDSSIYLCSVGQYQETQYFGPGTRLLVL.

This clonotype was seen at least ten times. The V gene is TRBV20-1, the J gene TRBJ2-4; D is undetermined. Trimming cost V 6 bases and J 8 bases, with 17 bases left between them. Germline V lookup: CDR1 DFQATT, CDR2 SNEGSKA (reference sequence). The CDR3 totals 13 residues. The CDR3 is CSAPSSATYIQYF. The CDR3 DNA sequence: TGCAGTGCCCCTTCCTCGGCCACTTACATTCAGTACTTC.

The genes are TRBV30 and TRBJ1-5, with a tentative D call TRBD1 (6 bases). V lost 7 bases, J lost 5 bases, and 12 bases lay in between. The germline gives CDR1 GTSNPN, CDR2 SVGIG (reference sequence). The CDR3 covers 12 residues. The CDR3 reads CASGQWDQPQHF. Written as DNA, the CDR3 is TGTGCCTCCGGACAGTGGGATCAGCCCCAGCATTTT.

On this clonotype: This may be a read error, as it is one base from a much larger clone. The chain carries TRBV19 and TRBJ1-3; no definite D call. Germline CDR1 is LNHDA and CDR2 is SQIVND (reference sequence). Trimming took 11 bases from V and 8 from J, leaving 13 bases between them. CDR3 length equals 11 residues. Written as DNA, the CDR3 is TGTGCCGTCGTCTCTAGGGACACCATATATTTT. Its protein is CAVVSRDTIYF.

This clonotype was observed many times. J is TRBJ2-7 and V is TRBV28, with TRBD1 identical over 9 bases. J gave up 6 bases and V 3 bases, and 6 bases lay outside the gene matches. This CDR3 is built from 14 residues. CDR1 MDHEN and CDR2 SYDVKM come from the germline V gene. The CDR3 reads CASSLTGGGSEQYF. The CDR3 nucleotides read TGTGCCAGCAGTTTGACAGGGGGGGGGTCCGAGCAGTACTTC. Filled out from reference TRBV28 and TRBJ2-7, the complete variable domain reads DVKVTQSSRYLVKRTGEKVFLECVQDMDHENMFWYRQDPGLGLRLIYFSYDVKMKEKGDIPEGYSVSREKKERFSLILESASTNQTSMYLCASSLTGGGSEQYFGPGTRLTVT.

This clonotype was detected only once. The chain carries TRBV12-3 or TRBV12-4 and TRBJ2-5; 8 nucleotides match TRBD1. V was clipped by 3 bases and J by 6 bases; unmatched bases: 9. This CDR3 is 15 amino acids long. Written as DNA, the CDR3 is TGTGCCAGCAGTTTCACGGACAGGGACTTGAAGACCCAGTACTTC. It translates to CASSFTDRDLKTQYF.

At least ten counts were recorded for this clonotype. This may be a read error: a much more frequent sequence differs by one nucleotide. The chain recombines TRBV6-1 with TRBJ2-7; D possibly corresponds to TRBD2 (6 bases). This CDR3 is 15 amino acids long. The ends were cut back, 3 bases at V and 0 bases at J, with 12 bases in the middle. In germline, CDR1 is MNHNS, CDR2 SASEGT. The CDR3 sequence: CASSEWRAPSYEQYF. The CDR3 DNA follows: TGTGCCAGCAGTGAGTGGAGGGCCCCCTCCTACGAGCAGTACTTC.

This clonotype showed up many times. V is TRBV10-2 and J is TRBJ2-2; 9 bases fit TRBD2. V was pared by 2 bases and J by 8 bases, with 3 bases of the junction left unmatched. The CDR3 is made up of 14 amino acids. Per the germline V gene, CDR1 is WSHSY and CDR2 is SAAADI. Written as DNA, the CDR3 is TGCGCCAGCAGTGAGATAGCGGGAGTTGGGGAGCTGTTTTTT. Its translation is CASSEIAGVGELFF.

This clonotype came up many times. J is TRBJ2-7 and V is TRBV27; TRBD2 matches 8 bases. Germline V gene lookup returns CDR1 MNHEY and CDR2 SMNVEV (reference sequence). Trimming took 5 bases from V and 2 from J; bases not matched to a gene: 8. This CDR3 contains 15 residues. This CDR3 reads CASSPLAAITYEQYF. For the CDR3, the DNA is TGTGCCAGCAGTCCACTAGCGGCAATAACCTACGAGCAGTACTTC.

This clonotype was counted at least ten times. The rearrangement uses TRBV28 and TRBJ2-7; D is uncertain. CDR3 length: 15 amino acids. V lost 4 bases to trimming and J lost 3 bases, with 16 bases between them. Per germline, CDR1 MDHEN and CDR2 SYDVKM. This CDR3 is CASSYPRARVYEQYF. The CDR3 nucleotides read TGTGCCAGCAGTTACCCCCGGGCTAGGGTCTACGAGCAGTACTTC.

In this sample, this clonotype turned up many times. The chain uses TRBV20-1 and TRBJ1-2, with 11 bases aligning to TRBD1. Germline CDR1 and CDR2: DFQATT and SNEGSKA (reference sequence). The length of the CDR3 is 15 residues. The junction had 10 bases not matched to a gene; V was cut back by 5 bases and J by 5 bases. The CDR3 sequence is CSASHRDRGGYGYTF. The CDR3 nucleotides are TGCAGTGCTTCACACCGGGACAGGGGGGGATATGGCTACACCTTC.

This clonotype was counted ten times or more. The chain uses TRBV6-2 or TRBV6-3 and TRBJ1-1; a weak D match, TRBD1 (5 bases). The CDR3 totals 16 residues. Germline lookup yields CDR1 MNHEY and CDR2 SVGEGT. Trimming stripped 2 bases from V and 6 bases from J, with 19 bases between. The CDR3 loop reads CASSYAGSEALAEAFF. In DNA, the CDR3 is TGTGCCAGCAGTTACGCAGGGAGCGAGGCCCTCGCTGAAGCTTTCTTT.

In this sample, this clonotype turned up many times. The CDR3 here is CASSYSRLGTEAFF. CDR3 in DNA: TGTGCCAGCAGTTACTCGAGGCTCGGGACTGAAGCTTTCTTT. This chain uses TRBV6-2 or TRBV6-3 with TRBJ1-1; no reliable D call. The ends were cut back, 0 bases at V and 5 bases at J, with 10 bases in the middle. The CDR3 is 14 residues long. Germline assignment: CDR1 MNHEY and CDR2 SVGEGT.

This clonotype was counted ten times or more. The chain carries TRBV2 and TRBJ2-7; 9 bases map to TRBD1. This CDR3 has 15 residues. The V and J ends lost 7 bases and 5 bases, in that order; junction bases with no gene match: 12. Germline loops: CDR1 SNHLY, CDR2 FYNNEI. The CDR3 region is CASMRRTGAPDEQYF. CDR3 DNA: TGTGCCAGCATGAGACGGACAGGGGCCCCCGACGAGCAGTACTTC.